This T cell receptor beta chain emerged from a study of T cell responses to AZD1222 COVID-19 vaccine. Regarding the study as a whole: Donors were mostly white British, more females; clonal diversity possibly underestimated.

This clone has more than one count but fewer than ten. Its antigen is undetermined. This CDR3 has 15 amino acids. Trimming removed 4 bases from V and 4 bases from J, with 14 bases in between. Per the germline V gene, CDR1 is SGHRS and CDR2 is YFSETQ. The protocol was immunoSEQ multiplex PCR, while the TCRdb copy is restricted to in-frame clones and leaves out a portion. The sample includes 52,000 or so clones, around 83% of them seen just once. This specimen consisted of peripheral blood, obtained on day 0 of MenACWY control vaccination. This rearrangement joins TRBV5-1 to TRBJ2-2; tentative D call: TRBD1 (6 bases). The receptor comes from an adult in good health. In DNA form, the CDR3 reads TGCGCCAGCAGCCTACAGGGCTGGGGCACCGGGGAGCTGTTTTTT. Its translation is CASSLQGWGTGELFF.